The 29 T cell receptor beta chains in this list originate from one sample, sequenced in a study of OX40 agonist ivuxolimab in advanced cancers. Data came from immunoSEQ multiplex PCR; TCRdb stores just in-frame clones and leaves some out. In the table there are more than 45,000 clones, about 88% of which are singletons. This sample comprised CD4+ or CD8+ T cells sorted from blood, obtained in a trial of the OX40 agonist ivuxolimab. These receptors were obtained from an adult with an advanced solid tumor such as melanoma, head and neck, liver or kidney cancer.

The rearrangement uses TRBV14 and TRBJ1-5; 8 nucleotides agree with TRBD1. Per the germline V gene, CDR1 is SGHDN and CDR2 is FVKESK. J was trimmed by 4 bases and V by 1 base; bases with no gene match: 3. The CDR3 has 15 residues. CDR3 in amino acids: CASSQGQGKNQPQHF. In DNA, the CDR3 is TGTGCCAGCAGCCAAGGACAGGGGAAAAATCAGCCCCAGCATTTT.

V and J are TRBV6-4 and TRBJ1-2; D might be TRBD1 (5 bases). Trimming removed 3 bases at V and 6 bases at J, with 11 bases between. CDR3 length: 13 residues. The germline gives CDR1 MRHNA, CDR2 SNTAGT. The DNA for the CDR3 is TGTGCCAGCAGTGAGGCCCCGGGGGATGGCTACACCTTC. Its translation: CASSEAPGDGYTF.

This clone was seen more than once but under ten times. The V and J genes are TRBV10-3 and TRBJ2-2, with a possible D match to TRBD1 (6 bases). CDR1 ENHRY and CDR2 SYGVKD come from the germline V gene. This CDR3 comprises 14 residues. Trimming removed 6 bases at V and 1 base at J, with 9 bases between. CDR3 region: CAISRTENTGELFF. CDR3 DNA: TGTGCCATCAGCAGGACAGAGAACACCGGGGAGCTGTTTTTT.

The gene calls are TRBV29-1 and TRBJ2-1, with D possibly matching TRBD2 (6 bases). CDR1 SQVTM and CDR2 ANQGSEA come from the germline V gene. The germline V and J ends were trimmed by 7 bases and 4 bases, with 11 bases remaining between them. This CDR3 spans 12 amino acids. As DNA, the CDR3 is TGCAGCGCCGGGAGCGAGTACAATGAGCAGTTCTTC. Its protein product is CSAGSEYNEQFF.

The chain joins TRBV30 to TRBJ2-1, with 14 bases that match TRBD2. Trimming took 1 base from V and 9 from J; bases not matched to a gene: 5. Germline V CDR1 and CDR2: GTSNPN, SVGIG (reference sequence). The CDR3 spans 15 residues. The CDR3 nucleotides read TGTGCCTGGAGTGCCCAAGGACTAGCGGGGGGTGAGCAGTTCTTC. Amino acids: CAWSAQGLAGGEQFF.

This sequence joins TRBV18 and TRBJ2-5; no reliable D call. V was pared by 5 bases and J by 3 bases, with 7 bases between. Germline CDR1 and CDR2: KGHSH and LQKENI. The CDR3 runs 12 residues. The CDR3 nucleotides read TGTGCCAGCTCAGACTGGAAAGAGACCCAGTACTTC. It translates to CASSDWKETQYF.

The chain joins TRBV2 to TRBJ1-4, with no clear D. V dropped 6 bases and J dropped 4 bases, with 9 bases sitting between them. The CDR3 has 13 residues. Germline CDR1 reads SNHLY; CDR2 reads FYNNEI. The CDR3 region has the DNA TGTGCCAGCAGGTGGGATAATAATGAAAAACTGTTTTTT. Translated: CASRWDNNEKLFF. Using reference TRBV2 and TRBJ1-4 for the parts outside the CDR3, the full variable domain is EPEVTQTPSHQVTQMGQEVILRCVPISNHLYFYWYRQILGQKVEFLVSFYNNEISEKSEIFDDQFSVERPDGSNFTLKIRSTKLEDSAMYFCASRWDNNEKLFFGSGTQLSVL.

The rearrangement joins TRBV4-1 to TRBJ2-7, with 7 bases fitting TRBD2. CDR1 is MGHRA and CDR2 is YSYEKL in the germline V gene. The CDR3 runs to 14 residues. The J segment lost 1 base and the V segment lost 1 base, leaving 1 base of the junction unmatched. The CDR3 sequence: CASSQGGGSYEQYF. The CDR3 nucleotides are TGCGCCAGCAGCCAAGGGGGGGGATCCTACGAGCAGTACTTC.

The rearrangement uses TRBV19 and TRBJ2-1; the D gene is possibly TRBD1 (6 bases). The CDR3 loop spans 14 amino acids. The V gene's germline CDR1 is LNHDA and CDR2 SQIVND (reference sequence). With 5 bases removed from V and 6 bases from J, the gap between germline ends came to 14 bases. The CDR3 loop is CASSLGQFGNEQFF. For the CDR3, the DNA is TGTGCCAGTAGTCTCGGACAGTTTGGCAATGAGCAGTTCTTC.

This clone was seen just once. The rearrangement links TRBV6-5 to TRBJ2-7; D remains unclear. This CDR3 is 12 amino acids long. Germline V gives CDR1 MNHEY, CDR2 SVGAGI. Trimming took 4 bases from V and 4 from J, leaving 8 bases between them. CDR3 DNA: TGTGCCAGCAGTTCTCGTCAGTACGAGCAGTACTTC. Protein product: CASSSRQYEQYF.

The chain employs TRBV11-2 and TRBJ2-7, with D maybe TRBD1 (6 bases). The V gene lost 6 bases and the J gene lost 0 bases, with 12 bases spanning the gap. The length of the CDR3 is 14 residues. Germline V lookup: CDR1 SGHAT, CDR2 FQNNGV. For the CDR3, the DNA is TGTGCCAGCAGAGAGTACAGGGTCTCCTACGAGCAGTACTTC. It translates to CASREYRVSYEQYF.

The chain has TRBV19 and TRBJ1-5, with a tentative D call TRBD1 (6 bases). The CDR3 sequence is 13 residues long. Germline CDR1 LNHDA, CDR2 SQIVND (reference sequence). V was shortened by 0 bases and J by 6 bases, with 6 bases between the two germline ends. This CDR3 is CASSIDRGQPQHF. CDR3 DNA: TGTGCCAGTAGTATAGACAGGGGTCAGCCCCAGCATTTT.

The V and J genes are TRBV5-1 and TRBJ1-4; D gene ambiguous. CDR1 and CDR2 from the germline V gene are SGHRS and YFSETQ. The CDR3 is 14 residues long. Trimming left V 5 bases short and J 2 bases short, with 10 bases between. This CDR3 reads CASRASSTNEKLFF. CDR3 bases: TGCGCCAGCAGGGCGTCATCCACTAATGAAAAACTGTTTTTT.

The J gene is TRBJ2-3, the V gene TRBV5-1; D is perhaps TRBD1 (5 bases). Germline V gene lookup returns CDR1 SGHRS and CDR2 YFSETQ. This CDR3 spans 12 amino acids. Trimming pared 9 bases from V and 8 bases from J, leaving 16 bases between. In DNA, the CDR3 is TGCGCCACTCAGGGAAGTGGCGGTACGCAGTATTTT. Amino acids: CATQGSGGTQYF.

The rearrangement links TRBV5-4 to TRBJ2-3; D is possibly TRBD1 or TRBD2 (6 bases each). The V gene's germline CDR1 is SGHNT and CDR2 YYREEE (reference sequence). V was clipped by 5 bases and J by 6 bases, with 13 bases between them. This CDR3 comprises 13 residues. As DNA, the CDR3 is TGTGCCAGCAGGGAGGGGGAAGGGGATACGCAGTATTTT. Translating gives CASREGEGDTQYF.

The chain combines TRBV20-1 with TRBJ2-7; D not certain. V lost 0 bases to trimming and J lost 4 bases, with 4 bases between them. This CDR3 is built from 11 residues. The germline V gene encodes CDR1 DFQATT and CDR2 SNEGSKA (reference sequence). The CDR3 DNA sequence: TGCAGTGCTAGAGATCAGTACGAGCAGTACTTC. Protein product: CSARDQYEQYF.

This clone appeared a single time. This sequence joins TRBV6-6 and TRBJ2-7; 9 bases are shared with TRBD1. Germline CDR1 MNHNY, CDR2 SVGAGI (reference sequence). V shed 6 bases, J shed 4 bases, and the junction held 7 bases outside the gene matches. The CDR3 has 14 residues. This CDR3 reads CASRRTGDSYEQYF. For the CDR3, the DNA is TGTGCCAGCAGACGGACAGGGGATTCTTACGAGCAGTACTTC.

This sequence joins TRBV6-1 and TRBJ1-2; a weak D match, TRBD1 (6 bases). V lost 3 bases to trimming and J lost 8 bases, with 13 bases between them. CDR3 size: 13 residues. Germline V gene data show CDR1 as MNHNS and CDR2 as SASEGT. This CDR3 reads CASSDRGLWGYTF. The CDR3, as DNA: TGTGCCAGCAGTGACAGGGGATTATGGGGCTACACCTTC.

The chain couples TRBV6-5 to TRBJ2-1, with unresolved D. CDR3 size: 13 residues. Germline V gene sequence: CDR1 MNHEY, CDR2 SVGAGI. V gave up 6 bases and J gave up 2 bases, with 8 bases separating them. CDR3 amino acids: CASRQTPYNEQFF. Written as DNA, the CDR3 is TGTGCCAGCAGGCAGACTCCCTACAATGAGCAGTTCTTC.

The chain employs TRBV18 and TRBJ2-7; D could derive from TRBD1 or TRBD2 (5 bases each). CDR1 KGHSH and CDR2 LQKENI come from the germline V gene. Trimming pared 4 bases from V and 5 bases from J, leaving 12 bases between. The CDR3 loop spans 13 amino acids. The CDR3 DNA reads TGTGCCAGCTCACAGGGGAGCGACAACGAGCAGTACTTC. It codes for CASSQGSDNEQYF.

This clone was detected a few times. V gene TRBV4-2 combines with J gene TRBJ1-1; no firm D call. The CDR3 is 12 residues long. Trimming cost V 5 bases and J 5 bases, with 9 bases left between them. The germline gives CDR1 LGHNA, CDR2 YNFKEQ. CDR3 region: CASSYTRTEAFF. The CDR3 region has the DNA TGTGCCAGCAGCTATACACGGACTGAAGCTTTCTTT.

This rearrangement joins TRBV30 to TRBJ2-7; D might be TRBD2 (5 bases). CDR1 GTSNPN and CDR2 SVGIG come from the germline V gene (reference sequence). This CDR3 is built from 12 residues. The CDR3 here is CASGYGTYEQYF. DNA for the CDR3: TGTGCTTCTGGGTACGGGACCTACGAGCAGTACTTC.

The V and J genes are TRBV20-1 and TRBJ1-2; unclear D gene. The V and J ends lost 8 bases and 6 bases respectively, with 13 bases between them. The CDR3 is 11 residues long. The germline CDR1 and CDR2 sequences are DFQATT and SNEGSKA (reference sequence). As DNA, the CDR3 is TGCAGTCCTTCAAAACTGAATGGCTACACCTTC. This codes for CSPSKLNGYTF.

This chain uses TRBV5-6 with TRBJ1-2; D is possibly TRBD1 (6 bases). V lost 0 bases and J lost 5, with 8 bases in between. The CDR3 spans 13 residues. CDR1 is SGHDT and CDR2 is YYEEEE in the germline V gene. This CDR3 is CASSLGQDYGYTF. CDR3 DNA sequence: TGTGCCAGCAGCTTGGGACAGGATTATGGCTACACCTTC.

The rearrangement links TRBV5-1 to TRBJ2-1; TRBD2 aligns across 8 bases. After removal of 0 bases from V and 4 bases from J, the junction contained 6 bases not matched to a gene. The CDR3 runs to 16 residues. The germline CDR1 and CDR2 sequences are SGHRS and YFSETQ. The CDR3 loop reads CASSLGAGVAYNEQFF. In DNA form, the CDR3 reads TGCGCCAGCAGCTTGGGAGCGGGAGTAGCGTACAATGAGCAGTTCTTC.

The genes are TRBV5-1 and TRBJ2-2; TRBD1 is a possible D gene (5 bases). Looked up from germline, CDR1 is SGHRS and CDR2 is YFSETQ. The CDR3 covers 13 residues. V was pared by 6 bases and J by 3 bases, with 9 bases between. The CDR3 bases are TGCGCCAGCAATGTCAGGGACACCGGGGAGCTGTTTTTT. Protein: CASNVRDTGELFF.

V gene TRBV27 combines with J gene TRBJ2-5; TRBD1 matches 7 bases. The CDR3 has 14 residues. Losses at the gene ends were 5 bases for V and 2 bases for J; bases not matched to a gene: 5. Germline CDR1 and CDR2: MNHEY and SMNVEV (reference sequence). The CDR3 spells CASSPGTAQETQYF. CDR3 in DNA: TGTGCCAGCAGTCCCGGGACAGCTCAAGAGACCCAGTACTTC.

Here the CDR3 reads CASSPTGTGRGNTEAFF. CDR3 in DNA: TGTGCCAGCAGTCCGACCGGGACAGGGAGGGGGAACACTGAAGCTTTCTTT. This chain joins TRBV28 and TRBJ1-1; 9 nucleotides agree with TRBD1. Germline V gene lookup returns CDR1 MDHEN and CDR2 SYDVKM. The V segment lost 5 bases and the J segment 1 base; nucleotides outside the gene matches: 11. This CDR3 has 17 residues.

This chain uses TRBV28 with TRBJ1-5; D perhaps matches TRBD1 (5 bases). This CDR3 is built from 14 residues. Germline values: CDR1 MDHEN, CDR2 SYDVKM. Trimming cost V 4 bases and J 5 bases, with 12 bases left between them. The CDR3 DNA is TGTGCCAGCAGTTCCGACAGAACATATCAGCCCCAGCATTTT. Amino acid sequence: CASSSDRTYQPQHF.